Shown below are 5 T cell receptor beta chains from a single sample sequenced in a study of cytomegalovirus exposure and HLA in healthy donors. Primers for the PCR totalled 60 Vbeta and 13 Jbeta. The repertoire was sequenced with immunoSEQ multiplex PCR; TCRdb's copy has only in-frame clones and lacks some. Among over 100,000 clones listed, around three quarters were seen once. The sequenced sample consisted of PBMCs. All receptors derive from a woman aged 18-35 years in good health and CMV-seropositive.

V is TRBV7-3 and J is TRBJ1-1; D gene uncertain. The V end lost 5 bases, the J end lost 10 bases, and 20 bases lay between the germline ends. The length of the CDR3 is 14 residues. Germline CDR1 and CDR2: SGHTA and FQGTGA. CDR3 protein: CASSARNGNNAAFF. The CDR3 coding sequence is TGTGCCAGCAGCGCACGAAACGGGAACAACGCAGCTTTCTTT.

The CDR3 protein is CASSYAWDSEAFF. The CDR3 DNA reads TGTGCCAGCAGCTACGCTTGGGACAGTGAAGCTTTCTTT. V and J are TRBV5-4 and TRBJ1-1, with 7 positions matching TRBD1. J was trimmed by 7 bases and V by 3 bases; bases with no gene match: 6. This CDR3 is 13 amino acids long. Germline CDR1 and CDR2: SGHNT and YYREEE (reference sequence).

The chain has TRBV28 and TRBJ2-3; 7 nucleotides align to TRBD2. This CDR3 is built from 13 residues. Germline CDR1 is MDHEN and CDR2 is SYDVKM. After removal of 5 bases from V and 5 bases from J, the junction contained 4 bases not matched to a gene. The CDR3 sequence: CASSPGGRDTQYF. The CDR3 DNA sequence: TGTGCCAGCAGTCCCGGGGGGAGAGATACGCAGTATTTT.

This clone was seen a handful of times. The chain uses TRBV27 and TRBJ2-7; 7 positions agree with TRBD2. The germline gives CDR1 MNHEY, CDR2 SMNVEV (reference sequence). The CDR3 extends over 14 amino acids. V trimming: 7 bases; J trimming: 4 bases; junction bases outside the gene matches: 10. CDR3 DNA sequence: TGTGCCAGCACCTTTTCGGGAGGCAAGTACGAGCAGTACTTC. Translating gives CASTFSGGKYEQYF.

This clone has a handful of counts. J is TRBJ1-2 and V is TRBV6-1; 8 bases are a match to TRBD1. The CDR3 extends over 14 amino acids. The junction had 2 bases not matched to a gene; V was cut back by 2 bases and J by 3 bases. Germline assignment: CDR1 MNHNS and CDR2 SASEGT. CDR3 amino acids: CASSERGQDYGYTF. The CDR3 nucleotides are TGTGCCAGCAGTGAACGGGGACAGGACTATGGCTACACCTTC.